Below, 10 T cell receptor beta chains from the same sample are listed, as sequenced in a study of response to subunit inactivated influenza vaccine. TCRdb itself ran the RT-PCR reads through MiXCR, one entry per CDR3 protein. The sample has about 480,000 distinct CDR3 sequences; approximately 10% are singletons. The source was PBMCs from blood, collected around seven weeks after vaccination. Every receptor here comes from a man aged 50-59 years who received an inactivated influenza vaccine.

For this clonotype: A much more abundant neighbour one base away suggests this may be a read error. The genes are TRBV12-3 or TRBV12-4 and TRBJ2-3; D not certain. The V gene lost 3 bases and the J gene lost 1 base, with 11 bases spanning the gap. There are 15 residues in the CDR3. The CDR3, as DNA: TGTGCCAGCAGTTTTCAGTTACCCGGCACAGATACGCAGTATTTT. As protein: CASSFQLPGTDTQYF.

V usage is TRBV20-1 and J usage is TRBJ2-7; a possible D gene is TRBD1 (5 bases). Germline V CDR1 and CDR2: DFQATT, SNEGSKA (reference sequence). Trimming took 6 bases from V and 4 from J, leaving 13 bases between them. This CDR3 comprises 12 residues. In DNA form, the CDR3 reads TGCAGTGCACCCCGACAGAATTACGAGCAGTACTTC. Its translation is CSAPRQNYEQYF.

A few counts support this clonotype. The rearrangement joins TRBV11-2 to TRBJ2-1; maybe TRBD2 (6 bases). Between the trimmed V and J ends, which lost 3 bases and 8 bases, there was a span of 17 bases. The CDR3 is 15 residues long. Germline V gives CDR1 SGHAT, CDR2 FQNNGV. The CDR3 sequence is CASSFSAGKDYEQFF. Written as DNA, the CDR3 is TGTGCCAGCAGCTTTTCAGCGGGTAAAGACTATGAGCAGTTCTTC.

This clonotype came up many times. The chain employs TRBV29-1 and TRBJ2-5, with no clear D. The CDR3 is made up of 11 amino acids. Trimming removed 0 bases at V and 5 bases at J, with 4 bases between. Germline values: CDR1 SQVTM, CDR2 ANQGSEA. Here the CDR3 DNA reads TGCAGCGTTGAAGATCGGGAGACCCAGTACTTC. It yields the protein CSVEDRETQYF.

The CDR3 spells CAIRTGQGAYEQYF. Here the CDR3 DNA reads TGTGCCATCAGAACAGGACAGGGGGCCTACGAGCAGTACTTC. V is TRBV10-3 and J is TRBJ2-7; 10 bases match TRBD1. Germline V CDR1 and CDR2: ENHRY, SYGVKD. Trimming removed 6 bases from V and 2 bases from J; junction bases left unmatched: 4. CDR3 length equals 14 residues.

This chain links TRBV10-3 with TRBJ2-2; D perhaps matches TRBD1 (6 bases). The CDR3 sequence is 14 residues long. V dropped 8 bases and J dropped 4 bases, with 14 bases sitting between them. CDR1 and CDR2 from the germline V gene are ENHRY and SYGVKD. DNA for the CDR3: TGTGCCATCGGGGTGGGGACAACCACCGGGGAGCTGTTTTTT. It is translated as CAIGVGTTTGELFF.

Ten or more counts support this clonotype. The DNA for the CDR3 is TGTGCCAGCAGCTCCCTAAAGGGGGACGGATTTGGCTACACCTTC. This codes for CASSSLKGDGFGYTF. The J gene is TRBJ1-2, the V gene TRBV7-6; D perhaps matches TRBD1 (6 bases). CDR3 size: 15 residues. V shed 4 bases and J shed 7 bases, with 19 bases lying between them. Germline V gene sequence: CDR1 SGHVS, CDR2 FNYEAQ. Full variable domain (missing parts from reference TRBV7-6 and TRBJ1-2): GAGVSQSPRYKVTKRGQDVALRCDPISGHVSLYWYRQALGQGPEFLTYFNYEAQQDKSGLPNDRFSAERPEGSISTLTIQRTEQRDSAMYRCASSSLKGDGFGYTFGSGTRLTVV.

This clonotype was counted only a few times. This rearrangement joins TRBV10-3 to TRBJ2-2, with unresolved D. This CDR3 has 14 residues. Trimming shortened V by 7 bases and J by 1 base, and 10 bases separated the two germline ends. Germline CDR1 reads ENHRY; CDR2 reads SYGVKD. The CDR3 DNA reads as TGTGCCATCAACCGGGCAGGGAACACCGGGGAGCTGTTTTTT. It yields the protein CAINRAGNTGELFF.

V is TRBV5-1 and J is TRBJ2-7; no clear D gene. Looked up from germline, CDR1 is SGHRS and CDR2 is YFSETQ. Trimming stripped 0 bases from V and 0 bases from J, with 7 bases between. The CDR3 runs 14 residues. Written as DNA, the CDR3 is TGCGCCAGCAGCTTGGAAATGGTCTCCTACGAGCAGTACTTC. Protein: CASSLEMVSYEQYF.

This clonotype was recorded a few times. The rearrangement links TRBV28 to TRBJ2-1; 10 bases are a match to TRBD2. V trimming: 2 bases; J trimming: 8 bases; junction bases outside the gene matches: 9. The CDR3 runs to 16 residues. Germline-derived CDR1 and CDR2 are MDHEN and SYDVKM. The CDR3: CASSLRQASGGYEQFF. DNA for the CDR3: TGTGCCAGCAGTTTACGACAGGCTAGCGGGGGCTATGAGCAGTTCTTC. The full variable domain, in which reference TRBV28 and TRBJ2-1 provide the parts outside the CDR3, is DVKVTQSSRYLVKRTGEKVFLECVQDMDHENMFWYRQDPGLGLRLIYFSYDVKMKEKGDIPEGYSVSREKKERFSLILESASTNQTSMYLCASSLRQASGGYEQFFGPGTRLTVL.